This T cell receptor (beta chain) emerged from a study of cytomegalovirus exposure and HLA in healthy donors. These donors were members of the roughly 110-subject validation cohort, a group separate from the approximately 700-subject first cohort. V was pared by 3 bases and J by 8 bases, with 21 bases between. Germline V gene data show CDR1 as SGHDT and CDR2 as YYEEEE. The CDR3 length is 16 residues. About this clone: Its antigen is as yet unknown.

Broader study findings: Through in vitro validation, a few CMV-associated chains were shown to be specific for CMV antigens. Across donors, most TCRs were seen rarely, yet some public ones were widespread.

Method: immunoSEQ multiplex PCR; TCRdb's copy keeps in-frame clones and lacks some. The data hold about 98,000 clones, with less than 90% observed a single time. This receptor was obtained from a man aged 18 to 30 in good health and CMV-seropositive. The sequenced material came from PBMCs. V is TRBV5-6 and J is TRBJ2-1, with D uncertain. The CDR3 DNA sequence: TGTGCCAGCAGCTCAGAGGTTAACCGGCTTTTGGATGAGCAGTTCTTC. Translating gives CASSSEVNRLLDEQFF.